These 23 T cell receptor beta chains were all obtained from the same sample, sequenced in a study of T cell responses to AZD1222 COVID-19 vaccine. Clones were read by immunoSEQ multiplex PCR, and TCRdb kept only the in-frame ones, dropping some. The data show 150,000 or so clones, with 90% to 95% seen just once and 1.4% to 1.5% held by the top ten. Sequencing used peripheral blood, obtained on day 0 of AZD1222 vaccination. These receptors came from an adult in good health.

The CDR3 DNA reads as TGTGCCAGCAGTCCGACAGATACGAACACTGAAGCTTTCTTT. Translation gives CASSPTDTNTEAFF. The gene calls are TRBV25-1 and TRBJ1-1; a weak D match, TRBD1 (5 bases). The CDR3 is 14 residues long. CDR1 and CDR2 (germline): MGHDK, SYGVNS. Trimming took off 5 bases at V and 1 base at J, with 11 bases between the two ends.

This chain uses TRBV5-1 with TRBJ2-5; D is unclear. The V gene lost 0 bases and the J gene lost 5 bases, with 11 bases spanning the gap. The CDR3 is 14 residues long. Germline assignment: CDR1 SGHRS and CDR2 YFSETQ. In DNA, the CDR3 is TGCGCCAGCAGCTTGGAAGGCAGTAGGGAGACCCAGTACTTC. This codes for CASSLEGSRETQYF.

The chain carries TRBV27 and TRBJ2-3, with D perhaps TRBD2 (6 bases). There are 17 residues in the CDR3. Germline V gene sequence: CDR1 MNHEY, CDR2 SMNVEV (reference sequence). V lost 2 bases, J lost 0 bases, and 15 bases lay in between. CDR3 nucleotide sequence: TGTGCCAGCAGTTTAATATTACGGAGGGGAAGCACAGATACGCAGTATTTT. Protein sequence: CASSLILRRGSTDTQYF.

The gene calls are TRBV7-9 and TRBJ2-7, with D tentatively TRBD1 (6 bases). This CDR3 contains 15 residues. V was shortened by 4 bases and J by 3 bases, with 16 bases between the two germline ends. Germline V gene sequence: CDR1 SEHNR, CDR2 FQNEAQ (reference sequence). CDR3 loop: CASSSSRTASYEQYF. CDR3 sequence (DNA): TGTGCCAGCAGCTCCTCCCGGACAGCGAGCTACGAGCAGTACTTC.

V usage is TRBV6-2 or TRBV6-3 and J usage is TRBJ1-2; D unclear. Trimming took off 4 bases at V and 4 bases at J, with 10 bases between the two ends. CDR1 MNHEY and CDR2 SVGEGT come from the germline V gene. This CDR3 contains 13 residues. The chain's CDR3 is CASSSLESYGYTF. As DNA, the CDR3 is TGTGCCAGCAGTTCCCTTGAAAGCTATGGCTACACCTTC.

The chain carries TRBV7-2 and TRBJ2-2, with D uncertain. The V and J ends lost 1 base and 0 bases respectively, with 12 bases between them. The CDR3 runs 17 residues. CDR1 is SGHTA, CDR2 FQGNSA, per germline. CDR3 DNA: TGTGCCAGCAGCTTAGGCCGTGGGCACGCGAACACCGGGGAGCTGTTTTTT. Protein: CASSLGRGHANTGELFF. Full variable domain (remainder filled in from reference TRBV7-2 and TRBJ2-2): GAGVSQSPSNKVTEKGKDVELRCDPISGHTALYWYRQSLGQGLEFLIYFQGNSAPDKSGLPSDRFSAERTGGSVSTLTIQRTQQEDSAVYLCASSLGRGHANTGELFFGEGSRLTVL.

The V and J genes are TRBV20-1 and TRBJ1-1; 7 nucleotides match TRBD1. Trimming at V came to 3 bases and at J to 0 bases, leaving 10 bases not matched to a gene. The CDR3 runs 16 residues. Germline CDR1 DFQATT, CDR2 SNEGSKA (reference sequence). The DNA of the CDR3 is TGCAGTGCTAGTTCTCGGAGGACAGGAATGAACACTGAAGCTTTCTTT. This codes for CSASSRRTGMNTEAFF.

The chain recombines TRBV5-6 with TRBJ1-3; 9 positions match TRBD1. The CDR3 is made up of 16 amino acids. Unmatched junction bases numbered 3, after V lost 1 base and J lost 1 base. Per the germline V gene, CDR1 is SGHDT and CDR2 is YYEEEE. DNA of the CDR3: TGTGCCAGCAGCTTGTTGACAGGGGGTTCTGGAAACACCATATATTTT. Translating gives CASSLLTGGSGNTIYF.

V gene TRBV10-3 combines with J gene TRBJ1-1; the D is unclear. Germline loops: CDR1 ENHRY, CDR2 SYGVKD. The CDR3 contains 14 residues. V shed 0 bases and J shed 1 base, with 6 bases lying between them. CDR3 in DNA: TGTGCCATCAGTGAGTCGAAGGCGAACACTGAAGCTTTCTTT. Its protein is CAISESKANTEAFF.

V gene TRBV23-1 combines with J gene TRBJ1-4; the D gene is possibly TRBD1 (5 bases). TRBV23-1 is flagged as an ORF with uncertain function. This CDR3 is built from 13 residues. V was pared by 11 bases and J by 7 bases, with 17 bases between. CDR3 DNA: TGCGCCGGACCGGGACGGGGCCGTGAAAAACTGTTTTTT. Translating gives CAGPGRGREKLFF.

The V gene is TRBV3-1 (or the pseudogene TRBV3-2), the J gene TRBJ1-2; unclear D gene. Looked up from germline, CDR1 is LGHDT and CDR2 is YNNKEL (reference sequence). This CDR3 is built from 14 residues. Trimming removed 5 bases at V and 3 bases at J, with 13 bases between. CDR3 amino acids: CASSSAAADYGYTF. The DNA of the CDR3 is TGTGCCAGCAGCTCAGCCGCGGCAGACTATGGCTACACCTTC.

This rearrangement joins TRBV5-1 to TRBJ2-7, with TRBD1 matching 7 bases. V trimming: 0 bases; J trimming: 5 bases; junction bases outside the gene matches: 2. The CDR3 is made up of 13 amino acids. CDR1 and CDR2 (germline): SGHRS, YFSETQ. CDR3 sequence: CASSLGQGDEQYF. In DNA form, the CDR3 reads TGCGCCAGCAGCTTGGGACAGGGCGACGAGCAGTACTTC.

The chain joins TRBV3-1 (or the pseudogene TRBV3-2) to TRBJ1-2, with D uncertain. Germline loops: CDR1 LGHDT, CDR2 YNNKEL (reference sequence). The V end lost 0 bases, the J end lost 5 bases, and 13 bases lay between the germline ends. The CDR3 extends over 15 amino acids. The DNA for the CDR3 is TGTGCCAGCAGCCAAGATTTGAGGGCGGAATATGGCTACACCTTC. Encoded protein: CASSQDLRAEYGYTF.

The chain uses TRBV6-4 and TRBJ1-4; D is uncertain. Trimming shortened V by 5 bases and J by 4 bases, and 8 bases separated the two germline ends. Germline V gives CDR1 MRHNA, CDR2 SNTAGT. The CDR3 spans 13 residues. Here the CDR3 DNA reads TGTGCCAGCAGTCGGGAAATTAATGAAAAACTGTTTTTT. Its protein is CASSREINEKLFF.

The CDR3 DNA is TGTGCCAGCAGTTCCCCGGGACTAGCGGGTTCCTACAATGAGCAGTTCTTC. This codes for CASSSPGLAGSYNEQFF. The rearrangement links TRBV28 to TRBJ2-1; 12 nucleotides agree with TRBD2. Trimming removed 4 bases from V and 1 base from J; junction bases left unmatched: 5. Germline V gene data show CDR1 as MDHEN and CDR2 as SYDVKM. The CDR3 is 17 residues long.

The chain combines TRBV27 with TRBJ1-1, with a tentative D call TRBD1 (5 bases). Germline CDR1 and CDR2: MNHEY and SMNVEV (reference sequence). CDR3 length equals 10 residues. Trimming shortened V by 10 bases and J by 8 bases, and 11 bases separated the two germline ends. CDR3 residues: CATFGTEAFF. DNA for the CDR3: TGTGCCACGTTCGGGACGGAAGCTTTCTTT.

This clone has a handful of counts. This chain connects TRBV11-3 to TRBJ1-2; 7 bases line up with TRBD1. There are 14 residues in the CDR3. The trim removed 1 base at V and 2 bases at J, leaving 1 base unmatched. Per the germline V gene, CDR1 is SGHNT and CDR2 is YENEEA. In DNA form, the CDR3 reads TGTGCCAGCAGCTTAGGGGACAGCAACTATGGCTACACCTTC. This codes for CASSLGDSNYGYTF.

The rearrangement uses TRBV4-3 and TRBJ2-1; D is uncertain. The CDR3 runs to 14 residues. Between the trimmed V and J ends, which lost 0 bases and 5 bases, there was a span of 8 bases. Germline loops: CDR1 LGHNA, CDR2 YSLEER. CDR3 nucleotides: TGCGCCAGCAGCCAAGAGGGTACAAACAATGAGCAGTTCTTC. Translation: CASSQEGTNNEQFF.

The chain recombines TRBV6-2 or TRBV6-3 with TRBJ1-1, with unresolved D. Trimming took off 6 bases at V and 5 bases at J, with 10 bases between the two ends. Germline V gives CDR1 MNHEY, CDR2 SVGEGT. This CDR3 is built from 12 residues. For the CDR3, the DNA is TGTGCCAGCAGCCCGAGGGAGACTGAAGCTTTCTTT. Translated: CASSPRETEAFF.

The rearrangement joins TRBV6-4 to TRBJ2-3; TRBD1 agrees at 7 bases. V shed 8 bases and J 7 bases; nucleotides not matched to a gene: 15. The germline CDR1 and CDR2 sequences are MRHNA and SNTAGT. The CDR3 runs to 15 residues. CDR3 sequence (DNA): TGTGCCAGCTCGTTAGAGGGGGCGCTGGGGAATACGCAGTATTTT. Translating gives CASSLEGALGNTQYF.

In this sample, this clone turned up a few times. At the DNA level, this CDR3 is encoded by other sequences in the same sample as well. The genes are TRBV27 and TRBJ2-1, with D uncertain. Germline loops: CDR1 MNHEY, CDR2 SMNVEV (reference sequence). The V gene lost 0 bases and the J gene lost 7 bases, with 4 bases spanning the gap. This CDR3 is built from 12 residues. CDR3 in amino acids: CASSLSKNEQFF. The CDR3 DNA follows: TGTGCCAGCAGTTTATCGAAGAATGAGCAGTTCTTC.

The chain recombines TRBV18 with TRBJ1-3; a weak D match, TRBD1 (6 bases). V was cut by 3 bases and J by 4 bases, with 13 bases left in between. This CDR3 is 15 amino acids long. Germline V gene data show CDR1 as KGHSH and CDR2 as LQKENI. The CDR3 loop is CASSPDQGSGNTIYF. In DNA, the CDR3 is TGTGCCAGCTCACCCGACCAGGGGTCCGGAAACACCATATATTTT.

V and J are TRBV5-6 and TRBJ1-1, with 9 bases that match TRBD1. The length of the CDR3 is 14 residues. Germline trimming cut 4 bases from V and 10 bases from J; bases unmatched to any gene: 11. In germline, CDR1 is SGHDT, CDR2 YYEEEE. CDR3 sequence reads: CASSLSDRGKGAFF. The CDR3 region has the DNA TGTGCCAGCAGCCTTTCGGACAGGGGAAAGGGAGCTTTCTTT.